These T cell receptor beta chains were read from a single sample in a study of blood T cells in healthy people across ages. TCRdb redid the calling of the 5' RACE reads with MiXCR, one entry per CDR3 protein. Here the sample spans about 750,000 distinct CDR3 sequences, approximately 55% being singletons. Sequenced sample: blood. These receptors all come from a man older than 75 in good health. Each CDR3 is given with its conserved first and last residue. Each record gives: J gene, V gene, CDR3 protein.

>TRBJ2-1|TRBV7-2
CASSFPGTSGGMDEQFF
>TRBJ2-5|TRBV2
CASLRGVETQYF
>TRBJ1-1|TRBV20-1
CSASRPDTEAFF
>TRBJ2-5|TRBV4-2
CASSPKAGPQETQYF
>TRBJ1-1|TRBV3-1
CASSQDLVWDTVMNTEAFF
>TRBJ2-3|TRBV7-2
CASSLASDRYAYF
>TRBJ1-2|TRBV18
CASSPRQINNYGYTF
>TRBJ2-1|TRBV7-2
CASSLGGRAWDEQFF
>NA|TRBV6-7
CASSYVSPGAYEQYF
>TRBJ2-3|TRBV20-1
CSARAGYTDTQYF
>NA|TRBV25-1
CASSTNGAGVETQYF
>TRBJ2-7|TRBV20-1
CSARDRQGNYEQYF
>TRBJ2-3|TRBV7-9
CASRGTGRADTQYF
>TRBJ1-2|TRBV4-1
CASSQVDFWYGYTF
>TRBJ1-2|TRBV7-9
CASSRDTRAGNGYTF
>NA|TRBV30
CAWAQTYEQYF
>TRBJ2-5|TRBV11-2
CASSPGTSGSETQYF
>TRBJ2-1|TRBV6-2/TRBV6-3
CASSQPGLYNEQFF
>TRBJ1-1|TRBV5-5
CASSLVPRGETEAFF
>TRBJ2-7|TRBV2
CASRGGQTREQYF
>TRBJ2-7|TRBV29-1
CSAGEGRYEQYF
>NA|TRBV5-1
CASSTTGTGGHEQYF
>TRBJ2-3|TRBV2
CASREQGIDTQYF
>TRBJ2-1|TRBV6-2/TRBV6-3
CACSTGTPLNEQFF
>TRBJ2-6|TRBV6-9
CASSPEASGANVLTF
>NA|TRBV29-1
CSVGEGSHEQYF
>TRBJ1-2|TRBV20-1
CSARDPPPTGGYTF
>TRBJ2-1|TRBV5-1
CASSSTSGYSNEQFF
>TRBJ2-3|TRBV5-4
CASSPPRRSTDTQYF
>TRBJ1-4|TRBV20-1
CGLARGSTNEKLFF